Following are 28 T cell receptor beta chains from one sample sequenced in a study of spatial heterogeneity in lung cancer. TCRdb analysed the 5' RACE reads with MiXCR anew, one entry per CDR3 protein. Of 45,000 to 55,000 distinct CDR3 sequences in the sample, over 4.5% are singletons; the top ten hold over 8.5%. As to time point: sample taken at primary tumor resection. No cell sorting; template was whole RNA from tumor, lung tissue or PBMC. Sequences were derived from PBMCs, sampled at surgery. These receptor sequences come from a male donor with early-stage non-small cell lung cancer.

This clonotype was seen ten or more times. The chain joins TRBV6-1 to TRBJ2-1; TRBD2 matches 8 bases. Germline V gene lookup returns CDR1 MNHNS and CDR2 SASEGT. The CDR3 contains 16 residues. Trimming cost V 6 bases and J 0 bases; bases outside gene matches: 7. The chain's CDR3 is CASRTTSASSYNEQFF. The DNA for the CDR3 is TGTGCCAGCAGGACGACTAGCGCCTCCTCCTACAATGAGCAGTTCTTC.

This clonotype was recorded many times. J is TRBJ2-7 and V is TRBV6-6; 10 positions agree with TRBD2. Per germline, CDR1 MNHNY and CDR2 SVGAGI (reference sequence). The CDR3 consists of 17 residues. Trimming removed 6 bases from V and 3 bases from J; junction bases left unmatched: 14. CDR3 DNA: TGTGCCAGCAGCTCGATCCCCCTAGCGGGAGTTTACTACGAGCAGTACTTC. Protein sequence: CASSSIPLAGVYYEQYF.

This clonotype was picked up many times. This chain links TRBV18 with TRBJ2-1; TRBD2 agrees at 16 bases. This CDR3 comprises 15 residues. Germline V gene lookup returns CDR1 KGHSH and CDR2 LQKENI. V lost 3 bases and J lost 8; bases outside the gene matches: 1. DNA of the CDR3: TGTGCCAGCTCACCGGGACTAGCGGGAGGGGATGAGCAGTTCTTC. Its translation is CASSPGLAGGDEQFF.

At least ten counts were recorded for this clonotype. The V gene is TRBV10-3, the J gene TRBJ2-1; the match to TRBD2 covers 7 bases. The CDR3 is made up of 20 amino acids. J was trimmed by 4 bases and V by 0 bases; bases with no gene match: 18. Looked up from germline, CDR1 is ENHRY and CDR2 is SYGVKD. CDR3 in amino acids: CAISESGGGGLLTSYNEQFF. DNA of the CDR3: TGTGCCATCAGTGAGTCAGGAGGCGGGGGTCTCCTTACCTCATACAATGAGCAGTTCTTC.

This clonotype came up many times. The rearrangement links TRBV29-1 to TRBJ2-7, with unresolved D. This CDR3 has 12 amino acids. Germline V lookup: CDR1 SQVTM, CDR2 ANQGSEA. The V end lost 1 base, the J end lost 7 bases, and 11 bases lay between the germline ends. For the CDR3, the DNA is TGCAGCGTTGAAGGGGGAACAGATGAGCAGTACTTC. Its protein is CSVEGGTDEQYF.

This clonotype was counted at least ten times. The rearrangement uses TRBV15 and TRBJ1-2, with 8 bases that match TRBD1. The V gene's germline CDR1 is LNHNV and CDR2 YYDKDF (reference sequence). This CDR3 is 15 amino acids long. Unmatched junction bases numbered 12, after V lost 5 bases and J lost 7 bases. The CDR3: CATSFRTGMAGGYTF. Here the CDR3 DNA reads TGTGCCACCAGCTTCCGGACAGGGATGGCGGGTGGCTACACCTTC.

There are many counts of this clonotype. The chain uses TRBV27 and TRBJ1-3, with TRBD1 matching 8 bases. The V and J ends lost 5 bases and 1 base, in that order; junction bases with no gene match: 1. CDR1 and CDR2 from the germline V gene are MNHEY and SMNVEV (reference sequence). This CDR3 is built from 14 residues. CDR3 nucleotides: TGTGCCAGCAGTACAGGGGGATCTGGAAACACCATATATTTT. Its translation is CASSTGGSGNTIYF.

This clonotype showed up many times. At one boundary the junction diverges from the germline segment, which might be a read error. The chain couples TRBV5-1 to TRBJ2-3, with no clear D. This CDR3 comprises 15 residues. Germline values: CDR1 SGHRS, CDR2 YFSETQ. CDR3 nucleotide sequence: TGCGTCAGCAGCCCCCTCCCGACTAGCACAGATACGCAGTATTTT. Its translation: CVSSPLPTSTDTQYF.

In its sample, this clonotype was seen many times. V gene TRBV9 combines with J gene TRBJ2-3; possible D gene TRBD1, 5 bases. Between the trimmed V and J ends, which lost 0 bases and 6 bases, there was a span of 14 bases. Germline loops: CDR1 SGDLS, CDR2 YYNGEE. The CDR3 spans 15 residues. This CDR3 reads CASSVGGALSDTQYF. The DNA for the CDR3 is TGTGCCAGCAGCGTAGGTGGGGCCTTGAGCGATACGCAGTATTTT.

The sample holds many counts of this clonotype. V gene TRBV6-2 or TRBV6-3 combines with J gene TRBJ2-7, with 9 positions matching TRBD1. The CDR3 has 14 amino acids. J lost 3 bases, V lost 2 bases, and 2 bases had no gene match. Germline V gene data show CDR1 as MNHEY and CDR2 as SVGEGT. CDR3 DNA sequence: TGTGCCAGCAGTTACGGGACAGGGAACTACGAGCAGTACTTC. Translation: CASSYGTGNYEQYF.

This clonotype was seen repeatedly, ten times or more. The chain recombines TRBV6-2 or TRBV6-3 with TRBJ2-1, with unresolved D. This CDR3 is 11 amino acids long. CDR1 and CDR2 from the germline V gene are MNHEY and SVGEGT. Trimming cost V 8 bases and J 5 bases, with 7 bases left between them. This CDR3 is CASGPHNEQFF. Here the CDR3 DNA reads TGTGCCAGCGGACCTCACAATGAGCAGTTCTTC.

The table lists this clonotype with many counts. The chain combines TRBV2 with TRBJ2-7, with D perhaps TRBD2 (6 bases). CDR3 length equals 12 residues. With 4 bases removed from V and 7 bases from J, the gap between germline ends came to 11 bases. The germline V gene encodes CDR1 SNHLY and CDR2 FYNNEI. The CDR3: CASSGREREQYF. The CDR3 bases are TGTGCCAGCAGTGGACGGGAGCGAGAGCAGTACTTC.

In this sample, this clonotype turned up a few times. The rearrangement uses TRBV7-2 and TRBJ2-1; possibly TRBD1 for D (5 bases). From germline, CDR1 is SGHTA and CDR2 FQGNSA. This CDR3 has 14 amino acids. The V and J ends lost 5 bases and 8 bases respectively, with 16 bases between them. CDR3 DNA sequence: TGTGCCAGCAGCGGATCGTGGGGCCCGGATGAGCAGTTCTTC. Its translation: CASSGSWGPDEQFF.

This clonotype was counted ten times or more. This chain connects TRBV5-6 to TRBJ2-5; D remains unclear. This CDR3 has 14 amino acids. The germline CDR1 and CDR2 sequences are SGHDT and YYEEEE. Trimming stripped 4 bases from V and 5 bases from J, with 15 bases between. CDR3 sequence (DNA): TGTGCCAGCAGCCCGGCAGGTCCCCCGGAGACCCAGTACTTC. Its translation: CASSPAGPPETQYF.

This clonotype appeared many times. The CDR3 is CAISETLTSRSSYNEQFF. The CDR3 nucleotides are TGTGCCATCAGTGAGACCCTAACTAGCAGAAGCTCCTACAATGAGCAGTTCTTC. This sequence joins TRBV10-3 and TRBJ2-1, with a tentative D call TRBD2 (6 bases). V gave up 2 bases and J gave up 0 bases, with 17 bases separating them. The CDR3 has 18 amino acids. The germline V gene has CDR1 ENHRY and CDR2 SYGVKD.

This clonotype has a count of ten or more. V usage is TRBV28 and J usage is TRBJ2-2; TRBD1 matches 10 bases. This CDR3 has 16 residues. Trimming at V came to 6 bases and at J to 6 bases, leaving 10 bases not matched to a gene. Germline CDR1 MDHEN, CDR2 SYDVKM. The CDR3 bases are TGTGCCAGCAGGGACCGGGACAGGGGTCGTCCCGGGGAGCTGTTTTTT. This gives the protein CASRDRDRGRPGELFF. Complete variable domain (other parts from reference TRBV28 and TRBJ2-2): DVKVTQSSRYLVKRTGEKVFLECVQDMDHENMFWYRQDPGLGLRLIYFSYDVKMKEKGDIPEGYSVSREKKERFSLILESASTNQTSMYLCASRDRDRGRPGELFFGEGSRLTVL.

This clonotype was picked up many times. The chain combines TRBV6-2 or TRBV6-3 with TRBJ2-5; D possibly corresponds to TRBD1 (6 bases). V shed 7 bases and J shed 5 bases, with 8 bases lying between them. This CDR3 spans 11 amino acids. CDR1 MNHEY and CDR2 SVGEGT come from the germline V gene. Here the CDR3 DNA reads TGTGCCAGCACCCAGGGGGAGACCCAGTACTTC. Translated, it gives CASTQGETQYF.

The sample holds many counts of this clonotype. This chain connects TRBV28 to TRBJ2-7; D remains ambiguous. CDR1 and CDR2 (germline): MDHEN, SYDVKM. The CDR3 loop spans 12 amino acids. Trimming stripped 3 bases from V and 3 bases from J, with 6 bases between. For the CDR3, the DNA is TGTGCCAGCAGTTTGGACGACTACGAGCAGTACTTC. This codes for CASSLDDYEQYF. Full variable domain (outside the CDR3, taken from reference TRBV28 and TRBJ2-7): DVKVTQSSRYLVKRTGEKVFLECVQDMDHENMFWYRQDPGLGLRLIYFSYDVKMKEKGDIPEGYSVSREKKERFSLILESASTNQTSMYLCASSLDDYEQYFGPGTRLTVT.

By share, this clonotype counts as medium-sized. This chain connects TRBV27 to TRBJ2-1; D uncertain. CDR1 MNHEY and CDR2 SMNVEV come from the germline V gene (reference sequence). The CDR3 has 13 residues. Trimming left V 5 bases short and J 0 bases short, with 5 bases between. DNA for the CDR3: TGTGCCAGCAGTCACCTCTCCTACAATGAGCAGTTCTTC. It encodes CASSHLSYNEQFF.

Ten or more counts support this clonotype. The rearrangement uses TRBV5-1 and TRBJ1-4; 7 nucleotides agree with TRBD1. V was pared by 4 bases and J by 7 bases, with 7 bases of the junction left unmatched. Germline CDR1 SGHRS, CDR2 YFSETQ. The CDR3 covers 14 residues. Here the CDR3 DNA reads TGCGCCAGCAGCCCCCGACAGGGAGGTGAAAAACTGTTTTTT. Protein: CASSPRQGGEKLFF.

This clonotype was observed many times. This chain connects TRBV27 to TRBJ1-6; the match to TRBD1 covers 9 bases. J was trimmed by 9 bases and V by 6 bases; bases with no gene match: 0. The CDR3 loop spans 12 amino acids. From germline, CDR1 is MNHEY and CDR2 SMNVEV (reference sequence). CDR3 in DNA: TGTGCCAGCAGGACAGGGGGTTCACCCCTCCACTTT. Encoded protein: CASRTGGSPLHF.

This clonotype has at least ten counts. V is TRBV24-1 and J is TRBJ2-1, with TRBD1 identical over 7 bases. Germline CDR1 is KGHDR and CDR2 is SFDVKD. Trimming took 8 bases from V and 5 from J; bases not matched to a gene: 8. The CDR3 has 14 amino acids. This CDR3 reads CATNRQGSDNEQFF. The DNA of the CDR3 is TGTGCCACCAACCGACAGGGATCGGACAATGAGCAGTTCTTC.

This clonotype was detected many times. The rearrangement joins TRBV7-2 to TRBJ2-2; D uncertain. CDR3 length equals 14 residues. The ends were cut back, 5 bases at V and 5 bases at J, with 12 bases in the middle. CDR1 SGHTA and CDR2 FQGNSA come from the germline V gene. Here the CDR3 reads CASSPTRSTGELFF. The CDR3, as DNA: TGTGCCAGCAGCCCCACCAGGTCGACCGGGGAGCTGTTTTTT. The full variable domain, with the rest looked up from reference TRBV7-2 and TRBJ2-2, is GAGVSQSPSNKVTEKGKDVELRCDPISGHTALYWYRQSLGQGLEFLIYFQGNSAPDKSGLPSDRFSAERTGGSVSTLTIQRTQQEDSAVYLCASSPTRSTGELFFGEGSRLTVL.

This clonotype was found many times. The CDR3 is CSATASGSGSEQFF. The CDR3 bases are TGCAGTGCTACCGCTAGCGGGAGTGGTAGTGAGCAGTTCTTC. J is TRBJ2-1 and V is TRBV20-1; 10 bases match TRBD2. V lost 4 bases and J lost 9; bases outside the gene matches: 9. CDR3 length equals 14 residues. Germline CDR1 DFQATT, CDR2 SNEGSKA (reference sequence).

This clonotype was counted many times. This chain connects TRBV9 to TRBJ2-3, with D possibly being TRBD2 (7 bases). The CDR3 totals 15 residues. V lost 3 bases and J lost 9, with 20 bases in between. Germline V gene lookup returns CDR1 SGDLS and CDR2 YYNGEE. Here the CDR3 reads CASSEGGTPRYTQYF. CDR3 nucleotides: TGTGCCAGCAGCGAGGGGGGGACTCCCCGATACACGCAGTATTTT.

The chain carries TRBV7-9 and TRBJ2-2; perhaps TRBD1 as D (5 bases). Germline assignment: CDR1 SEHNR and CDR2 FQNEAQ (reference sequence). V lost 8 bases and J lost 2, with 15 bases in between. The length of the CDR3 is 15 residues. This CDR3 reads CASHFLTDNTGELFF. Here the CDR3 DNA reads TGTGCCAGCCACTTCCTGACAGATAACACCGGGGAGCTGTTTTTT.

This clonotype was picked up a small number of times. The rearrangement links TRBV3-1 to TRBJ2-3; unclear D gene. Germline CDR1 reads LGHDT; CDR2 reads YNNKEL (reference sequence). V was clipped by 4 bases and J by 2 bases, with 10 bases between them. The CDR3 is 14 amino acids. CDR3 sequence (DNA): TGTGCCAGCAGCCCGACCATGACCACAGATACGCAGTATTTT. Its translation is CASSPTMTTDTQYF.

This clonotype appeared many times. This chain connects TRBV7-6 to TRBJ2-6; no clear D. The CDR3 is made up of 15 amino acids. The germline V gene has CDR1 SGHVS and CDR2 FNYEAQ. Trimming removed 5 bases from V and 0 bases from J, with 8 bases in between. The CDR3 region has the DNA TGTGCCAGCAGCGACCGGAGCTCTGGGGCCAACGTCCTGACTTTC. Translated: CASSDRSSGANVLTF.